One and the same sample provided the 5 T cell receptor beta chains below, sequenced in a study of T cell responses to AZD1222 COVID-19 vaccine. TCRdb's table, derived via immunoSEQ multiplex PCR, lists solely in-frame clones and lacks some. The data show about 160,000 clones, around nine tenths seen once. The source was peripheral blood, collected on day 0 of AZD1222 vaccination. Receptors were obtained from an adult in good health.

The J gene is TRBJ2-1, the V gene TRBV7-6; D possibly uses TRBD1 or TRBD2 (6 bases each). The V gene's germline CDR1 is SGHVS and CDR2 FNYEAQ. V dropped 5 bases and J dropped 9 bases, with 11 bases sitting between them. This CDR3 spans 12 amino acids. The CDR3 coding sequence is TGTGCCAGCAGCCTAGGAGGGGGTGAGCAGTTCTTC. This gives the protein CASSLGGGEQFF. The full variable domain, completed using reference TRBV7-6 and TRBJ2-1, is GAGVSQSPRYKVTKRGQDVALRCDPISGHVSLYWYRQALGQGPEFLTYFNYEAQQDKSGLPNDRFSAERPEGSISTLTIQRTEQRDSAMYRCASSLGGGEQFFGPGTRLTVL.

The CDR3 DNA follows: TGTGCCAGCAGTGGAACGTTTAAAGGGGCGGGTTTTGAGCAGTTCTTC. It specifies CASSGTFKGAGFEQFF. The V call is TRBV6-1, the J call TRBJ2-1, with D tentatively TRBD1 or TRBD2 (5 bases each). The CDR3 sequence is 16 residues long. The germline gives CDR1 MNHNS, CDR2 SASEGT. V lost 4 bases and J 9 bases, leaving 22 bases between the germline ends.

This clone has just one count. V and J are TRBV27 and TRBJ1-1; no clear D. The CDR3 runs to 16 residues. The V gene lost 4 bases and the J gene lost 5 bases, with 20 bases spanning the gap. Germline V gene data show CDR1 as MNHEY and CDR2 as SMNVEV (reference sequence). DNA of the CDR3: TGTGCCAGCAGTTCCACGTCGGGTGGTCTGTGGACTGAAGCTTTCTTT. It yields the protein CASSSTSGGLWTEAFF.

This clone was detected only once. The gene calls are TRBV5-1 and TRBJ2-7; no definite D call. The V gene lost 4 bases and the J gene lost 6 bases, with 14 bases spanning the gap. This CDR3 is 13 amino acids long. In germline, CDR1 is SGHRS, CDR2 YFSETQ. The DNA of the CDR3 is TGCGCCAGCAGCCCAGCTGGCATCCCCGAGCAGTACTTC. Protein sequence: CASSPAGIPEQYF.

The rearrangement joins TRBV5-1 to TRBJ2-7; TRBD2 aligns across 7 bases. CDR3 length: 15 residues. Trimming removed 4 bases from V and 3 bases from J; junction bases left unmatched: 10. Germline values: CDR1 SGHRS, CDR2 YFSETQ. As DNA, the CDR3 is TGCGCCAGCAGCCCGGGGGGTAGTAGGGGCTACGAGCAGTACTTC. Translation gives CASSPGGSRGYEQYF.